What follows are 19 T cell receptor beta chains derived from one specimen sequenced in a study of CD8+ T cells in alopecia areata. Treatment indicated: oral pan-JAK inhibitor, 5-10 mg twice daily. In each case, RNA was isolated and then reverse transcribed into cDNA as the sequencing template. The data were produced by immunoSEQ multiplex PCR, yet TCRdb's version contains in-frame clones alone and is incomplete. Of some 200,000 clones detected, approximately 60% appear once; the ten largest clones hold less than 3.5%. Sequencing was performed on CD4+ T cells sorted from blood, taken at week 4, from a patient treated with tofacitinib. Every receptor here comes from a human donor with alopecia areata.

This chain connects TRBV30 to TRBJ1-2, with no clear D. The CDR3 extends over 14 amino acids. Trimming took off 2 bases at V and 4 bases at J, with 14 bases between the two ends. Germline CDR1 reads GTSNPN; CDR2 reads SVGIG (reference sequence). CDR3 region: CAWSTDRVRYGYTF. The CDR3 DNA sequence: TGTGCCTGGAGTACGGATCGAGTCCGCTATGGCTACACCTTC. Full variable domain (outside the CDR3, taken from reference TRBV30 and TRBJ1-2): SQTIHQWPATLVQPVGSPLSLECTVEGTSNPNLYWYRQAAGRGLQLLFYSVGIGQISSEVPQNLSASRPQDRQFILSSKKLLLSDSGFYLCAWSTDRVRYGYTFGSGTRLTVV.

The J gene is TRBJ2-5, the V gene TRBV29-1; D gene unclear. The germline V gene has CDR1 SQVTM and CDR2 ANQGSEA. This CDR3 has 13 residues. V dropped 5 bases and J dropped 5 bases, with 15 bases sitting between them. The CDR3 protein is CSVILGRSETQYF. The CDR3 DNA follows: TGCAGCGTTATCCTGGGAAGAAGTGAGACCCAGTACTTC.

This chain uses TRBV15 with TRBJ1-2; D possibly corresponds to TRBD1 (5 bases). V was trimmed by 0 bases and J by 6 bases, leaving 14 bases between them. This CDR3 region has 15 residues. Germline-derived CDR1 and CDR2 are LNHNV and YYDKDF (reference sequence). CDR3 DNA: TGTGCCACCAGCAGAGATACCCCCCGAGGGGATGGCTACACCTTC. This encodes CATSRDTPRGDGYTF. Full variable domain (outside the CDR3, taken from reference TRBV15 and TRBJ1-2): DAMVIQNPRYQVTQFGKPVTLSCSQTLNHNVMYWYQQKSSQAPKLLFHYYDKDFNNEADTPDNFQSRRPNTSFCFLDIRSPGLGDTAMYLCATSRDTPRGDGYTFGSGTRLTVV.

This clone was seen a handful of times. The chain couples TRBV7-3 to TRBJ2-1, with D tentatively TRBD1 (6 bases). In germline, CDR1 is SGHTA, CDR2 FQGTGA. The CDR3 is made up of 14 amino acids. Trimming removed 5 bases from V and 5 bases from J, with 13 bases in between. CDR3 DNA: TGTGCCAGCAGCCCGAGGACAGAGCACAATGAGCAGTTCTTC. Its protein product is CASSPRTEHNEQFF. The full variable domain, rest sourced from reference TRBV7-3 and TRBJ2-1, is GAGVSQTPSNKVTEKGKYVELRCDPISGHTALYWYRQSLGQGPEFLIYFQGTGAADDSGLPNDRFFAVRPEGSVSTLKIQRTERGDSAVYLCASSPRTEHNEQFFGPGTRLTVL.

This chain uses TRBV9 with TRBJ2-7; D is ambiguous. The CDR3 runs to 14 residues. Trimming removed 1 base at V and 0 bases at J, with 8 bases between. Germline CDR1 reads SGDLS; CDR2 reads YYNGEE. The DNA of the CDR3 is TGTGCCAGCAGCGTACGGACGAGCTCCTACGAGCAGTACTTC. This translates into CASSVRTSSYEQYF.

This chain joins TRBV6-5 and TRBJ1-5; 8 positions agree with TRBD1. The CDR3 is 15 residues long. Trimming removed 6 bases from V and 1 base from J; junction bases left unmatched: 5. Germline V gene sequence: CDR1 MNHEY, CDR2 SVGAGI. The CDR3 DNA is TGTGCCAGCAGAAACAGGGGGGGCAGCAATCAGCCCCAGCATTTT. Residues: CASRNRGGSNQPQHF.

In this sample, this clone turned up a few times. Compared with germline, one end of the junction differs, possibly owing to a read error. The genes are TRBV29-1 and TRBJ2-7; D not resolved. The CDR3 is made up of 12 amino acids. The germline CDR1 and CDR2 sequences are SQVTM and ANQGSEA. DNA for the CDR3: TGCAGCGTTGATACGGGCTCCGACGAGCAGTACTTC. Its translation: CSVDTGSDEQYF.

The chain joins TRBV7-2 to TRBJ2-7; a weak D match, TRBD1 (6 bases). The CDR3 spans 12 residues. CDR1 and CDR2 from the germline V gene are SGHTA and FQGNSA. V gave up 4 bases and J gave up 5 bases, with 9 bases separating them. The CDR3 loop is CASSSTGHEQYF. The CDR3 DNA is TGTGCCAGCAGCTCCACAGGGCACGAGCAGTACTTC.

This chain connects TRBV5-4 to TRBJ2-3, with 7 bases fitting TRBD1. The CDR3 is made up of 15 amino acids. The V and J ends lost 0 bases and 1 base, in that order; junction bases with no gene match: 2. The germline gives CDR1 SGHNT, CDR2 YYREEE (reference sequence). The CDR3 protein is CASSLATGGTDTQYF. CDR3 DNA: TGTGCCAGCAGCTTGGCAACAGGGGGCACAGATACGCAGTATTTT.

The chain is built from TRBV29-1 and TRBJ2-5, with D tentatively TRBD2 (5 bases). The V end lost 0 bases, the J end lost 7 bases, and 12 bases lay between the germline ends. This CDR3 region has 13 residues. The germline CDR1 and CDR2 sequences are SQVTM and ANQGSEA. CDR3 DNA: TGCAGCGTTGAAGATCCGGGGTTGGCGACCCAGTACTTC. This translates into CSVEDPGLATQYF.

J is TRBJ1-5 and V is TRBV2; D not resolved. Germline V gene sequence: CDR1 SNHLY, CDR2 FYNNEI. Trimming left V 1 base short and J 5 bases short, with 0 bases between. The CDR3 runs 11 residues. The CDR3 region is CASSEDQPQHF. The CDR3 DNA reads TGTGCCAGCAGTGAAGATCAGCCCCAGCATTTT.

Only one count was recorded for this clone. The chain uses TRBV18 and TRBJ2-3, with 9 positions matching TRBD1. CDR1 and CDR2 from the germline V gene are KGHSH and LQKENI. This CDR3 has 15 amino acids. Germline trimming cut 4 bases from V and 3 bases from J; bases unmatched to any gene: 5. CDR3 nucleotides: TGTGCCAGCTCACAACCGACAGGGGGGACAGATACGCAGTATTTT. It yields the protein CASSQPTGGTDTQYF.

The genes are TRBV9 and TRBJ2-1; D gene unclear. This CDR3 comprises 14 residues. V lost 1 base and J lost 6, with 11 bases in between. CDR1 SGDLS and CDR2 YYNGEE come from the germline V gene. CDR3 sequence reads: CASSVQWGGNEQFF. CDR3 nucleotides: TGTGCCAGCAGCGTACAATGGGGTGGCAATGAGCAGTTCTTC.

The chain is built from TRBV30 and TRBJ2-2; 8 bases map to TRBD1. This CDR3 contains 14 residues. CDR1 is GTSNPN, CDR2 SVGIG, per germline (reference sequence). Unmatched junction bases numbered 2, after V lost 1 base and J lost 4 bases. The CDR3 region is CAWSGTGITGELFF. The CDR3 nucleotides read TGTGCCTGGAGTGGGACAGGGATCACCGGGGAGCTGTTTTTT.

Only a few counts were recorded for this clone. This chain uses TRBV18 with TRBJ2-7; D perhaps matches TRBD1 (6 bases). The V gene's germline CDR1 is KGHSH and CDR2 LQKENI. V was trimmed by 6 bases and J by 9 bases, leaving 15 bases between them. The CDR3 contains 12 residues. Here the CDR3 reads CASSQDRQVQYF. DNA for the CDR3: TGTGCCAGCTCTCAGGACAGACAGGTGCAGTACTTC. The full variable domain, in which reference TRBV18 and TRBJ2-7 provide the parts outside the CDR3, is NAGVMQNPRHLVRRRGQEARLRCSPMKGHSHVYWYRQLPEEGLKFMVYLQKENIIDESGMPKERFSAEFPKEGPSILRIQQVVRGDSAAYFCASSQDRQVQYFGPGTRLTVT.

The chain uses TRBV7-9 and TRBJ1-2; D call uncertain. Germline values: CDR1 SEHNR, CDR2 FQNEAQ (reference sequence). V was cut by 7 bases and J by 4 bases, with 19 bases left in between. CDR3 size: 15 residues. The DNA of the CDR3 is TGTGCCAGCACCCCCACGGGCAACTCCCGCTATGGCTACACCTTC. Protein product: CASTPTGNSRYGYTF.

CDR3 loop: CAWSVRAVLQGGGYTF. CDR3 DNA sequence: TGTGCCTGGAGTGTGAGGGCAGTCCTTCAAGGTGGGGGCTACACCTTC. This chain links TRBV30 with TRBJ1-2; D gene ambiguous. The germline V gene encodes CDR1 GTSNPN and CDR2 SVGIG (reference sequence). V lost 0 bases and J 8 bases, leaving 22 bases between the germline ends. The CDR3 is 16 amino acids.

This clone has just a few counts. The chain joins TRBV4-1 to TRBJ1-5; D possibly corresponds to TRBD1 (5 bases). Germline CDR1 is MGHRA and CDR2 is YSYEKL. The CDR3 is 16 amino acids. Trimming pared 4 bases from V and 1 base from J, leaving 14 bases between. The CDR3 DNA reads TGCGCCAGCAGCCTAAGTCCCCGGGGGAGCAATCAGCCCCAGCATTTT. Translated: CASSLSPRGSNQPQHF.

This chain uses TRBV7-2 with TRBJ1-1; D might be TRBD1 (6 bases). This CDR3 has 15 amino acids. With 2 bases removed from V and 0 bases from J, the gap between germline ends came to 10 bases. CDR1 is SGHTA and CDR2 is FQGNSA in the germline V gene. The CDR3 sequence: CASSLRQGMNTEAFF. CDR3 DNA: TGTGCCAGCAGCTTAAGGCAGGGGATGAACACTGAAGCTTTCTTT. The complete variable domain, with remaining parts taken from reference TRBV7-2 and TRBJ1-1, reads GAGVSQSPSNKVTEKGKDVELRCDPISGHTALYWYRQSLGQGLEFLIYFQGNSAPDKSGLPSDRFSAERTGGSVSTLTIQRTQQEDSAVYLCASSLRQGMNTEAFFGQGTRLTVV.